A single sample gave rise to the 20 T cell receptor beta chains below, sequenced in a study of T cells after yellow fever vaccination. Using its own MiXCR run on the 5' RACE reads, TCRdb lists one record per CDR3 protein. The sample has about 160,000 distinct CDR3 sequences; under 7.5% are singletons. This sample comprised CD4+ T cells sorted from PBMCs, obtained less than 6 days after the first yellow fever vaccination. All receptors come from a man between 18 and 35 years old who received the YFV17D yellow fever vaccine.

This clonotype occurred many times. The chain has TRBV29-1 and TRBJ1-4; no firm D call. Trimming removed 5 bases from V and 2 bases from J, with 3 bases in between. The CDR3 has 11 amino acids. The germline CDR1 and CDR2 sequences are SQVTM and ANQGSEA. The CDR3: CSVSTNEKLFF. The CDR3 DNA reads as TGCAGCGTTTCGACTAATGAAAAACTGTTTTTT.

The chain combines TRBV20-1 with TRBJ2-1; D possibly corresponds to TRBD2 (7 bases). This CDR3 is built from 16 residues. Germline values: CDR1 DFQATT, CDR2 SNEGSKA (reference sequence). CDR3 DNA: TGCTGCTCTAGAGAGGGGAGGGGGGTCTCCTGGGATGAGCAGTTCTTC. Encoded protein: CCSREGRGVSWDEQFF.

This clonotype was recorded many times. This chain uses TRBV5-1 with TRBJ2-1; D uncertain. The length of the CDR3 is 15 residues. Per germline, CDR1 SGHRS and CDR2 YFSETQ. The V end lost 0 bases, the J end lost 5 bases, and 12 bases lay between the germline ends. CDR3 amino acids: CASSLAVSGHNEQFF. The CDR3 DNA reads as TGCGCCAGCAGCTTGGCCGTCAGTGGCCACAATGAGCAGTTCTTC.

This clonotype was detected many times. J is TRBJ2-6 and V is TRBV3-1; D is undetermined. The germline gives CDR1 LGHDT, CDR2 YNNKEL (reference sequence). This CDR3 comprises 14 residues. V was trimmed by 6 bases and J by 0 bases, leaving 6 bases between them. This CDR3 is CASSTSSGANVLTF. CDR3 nucleotide sequence: TGTGCCAGCAGTACCAGCTCTGGGGCCAACGTCCTGACTTTC.

This clonotype came up many times. This chain joins TRBV11-2 and TRBJ2-1, with 9 bases lining up with TRBD2. With 1 base clipped from V and 7 bases from J, the junction kept 8 bases outside the gene matches. Germline CDR1 SGHAT, CDR2 FQNNGV. The CDR3 is made up of 16 amino acids. The CDR3 nucleotides read TGTGCCAGCAGCTTAGTGCGGGGGGGGCCGAGGAATGAGCAGTTCTTC. Its translation: CASSLVRGGPRNEQFF.

This clonotype was seen only a few times. V gene TRBV5-6 combines with J gene TRBJ1-2; 7 bases map to TRBD1. The J segment lost 4 bases and the V segment lost 3 bases, leaving 3 bases of the junction unmatched. This CDR3 has 13 amino acids. In germline, CDR1 is SGHDT, CDR2 YYEEEE. This chain's CDR3 is CASSSTGVYGYTF. The CDR3 DNA reads as TGTGCCAGCAGCTCTACAGGGGTCTATGGCTACACCTTC.

This clonotype was seen ten or more times. V gene TRBV19 combines with J gene TRBJ1-1; no reliable D call. The length of the CDR3 is 15 residues. Between the trimmed V and J ends, which lost 7 bases and 1 base, there was a span of 16 bases. The V gene's germline CDR1 is LNHDA and CDR2 SQIVND (reference sequence). CDR3 DNA sequence: TGTGCCAGTATCCCCGGGTTGGGGAGGAACACTGAAGCTTTCTTT. It codes for CASIPGLGRNTEAFF. The full variable domain, with the rest looked up from reference TRBV19 and TRBJ1-1, is DGGITQSPKYLFRKEGQNVTLSCEQNLNHDAMYWYRQDPGQGLRLIYYSQIVNDFQKGDIAEGYSVSREKKESFPLTVTSAQKNPTAFYLCASIPGLGRNTEAFFGQGTRLTVV.

V usage is TRBV28 and J usage is TRBJ2-1; 7 bases align to TRBD2. Trimming took 1 base from V and 7 from J; bases not matched to a gene: 10. Per the germline V gene, CDR1 is MDHEN and CDR2 is SYDVKM. This CDR3 has 16 amino acids. The CDR3 region has the DNA TGTGCCAGCAGTTTATTCCCCGGGAGGTCTCGGAATGAGCAGTTCTTC. This gives the protein CASSLFPGRSRNEQFF.

This clonotype was picked up a small number of times. V usage is TRBV7-9 and J usage is TRBJ1-5; D may be TRBD1 (5 bases). Trimming shortened V by 5 bases and J by 6 bases, and 20 bases separated the two germline ends. From germline, CDR1 is SEHNR and CDR2 FQNEAQ (reference sequence). The CDR3 sequence is 16 residues long. The CDR3 region has the DNA TGTGCCAGCAGCCCACTGTCAGGGAAGGTGGGTCAGCCCCAGCATTTT. Protein product: CASSPLSGKVGQPQHF.

The V call is TRBV7-2, the J call TRBJ1-1, with D uncertain. Trimming removed 4 bases at V and 4 bases at J, with 16 bases between. Germline loops: CDR1 SGHTA, CDR2 FQGNSA. This CDR3 is built from 15 residues. CDR3 in DNA: TGTGCCAGCAGCTACCGCGTGGATGGGCGCACTGAAGCTTTCTTT. Translation: CASSYRVDGRTEAFF. Complete variable domain (other parts from reference TRBV7-2 and TRBJ1-1): GAGVSQSPSNKVTEKGKDVELRCDPISGHTALYWYRQSLGQGLEFLIYFQGNSAPDKSGLPSDRFSAERTGGSVSTLTIQRTQQEDSAVYLCASSYRVDGRTEAFFGQGTRLTVV.

This clonotype occurred a few times. V and J are TRBV6-5 and TRBJ1-6, with D hard to call. V was trimmed by 6 bases and J by 0 bases, leaving 9 bases between them. The germline V gene encodes CDR1 MNHEY and CDR2 SVGAGI. The CDR3 totals 15 residues. For the CDR3, the DNA is TGTGCCAGCAGGCAGCCAAGCTCCTATAATTCACCCCTCCACTTT. Its translation: CASRQPSSYNSPLHF.

This clonotype showed up just a few times. The chain couples TRBV5-6 to TRBJ2-5, with TRBD2 identical over 11 bases. CDR1 is SGHDT and CDR2 is YYEEEE in the germline V gene. V shed 2 bases and J 5 bases; nucleotides not matched to a gene: 5. There are 15 residues in the CDR3. CDR3 sequence reads: CASSFIAGGPETQYF. CDR3 bases: TGTGCCAGCAGCTTTATAGCGGGGGGGCCTGAGACCCAGTACTTC.

J is TRBJ1-6 and V is TRBV3-1, with D possibly being TRBD1 (5 bases). V was clipped by 1 base and J by 9 bases, with 10 bases between them. The length of the CDR3 is 14 residues. Germline V gives CDR1 LGHDT, CDR2 YNNKEL (reference sequence). The CDR3 region is CASSQVMGGSPLHF. CDR3 sequence (DNA): TGTGCCAGCAGCCAAGTTATGGGGGGTTCACCCCTCCACTTT.

This clonotype was seen ten or more times. V gene TRBV9 combines with J gene TRBJ2-1; D is unclear. CDR1 is SGDLS, CDR2 YYNGEE, per germline. The CDR3 contains 13 residues. V was shortened by 4 bases and J by 6 bases, with 11 bases between the two germline ends. CDR3 sequence: CASSIGPINEQFF. The CDR3, as DNA: TGTGCCAGCAGCATCGGACCCATCAATGAGCAGTTCTTC. Using reference TRBV9 and TRBJ2-1 for the parts outside the CDR3, the full variable domain is DSGVTQTPKHLITATGQRVTLRCSPRSGDLSVYWYQQSLDQGLQFLIQYYNGEERAKGNILERFSAQQFPDLHSELNLSSLELGDSALYFCASSIGPINEQFFGPGTRLTVL.

Many counts were recorded for this clonotype. The chain is built from TRBV5-1 and TRBJ2-3; possible D gene TRBD2, 6 bases. Trimming removed 0 bases at V and 3 bases at J, with 8 bases between. The CDR3 is made up of 14 amino acids. CDR1 is SGHRS, CDR2 YFSETQ, per germline. Here the CDR3 reads CASSLGLATDTQYF. CDR3 coding DNA: TGCGCCAGCAGCTTGGGGCTAGCGACAGATACGCAGTATTTT.

The gene calls are TRBV7-9 and TRBJ2-1, with 9 bases matching TRBD1. The CDR3 totals 14 residues. Losses at the gene ends were 8 bases for V and 8 bases for J; bases not matched to a gene: 10. Germline V gives CDR1 SEHNR, CDR2 FQNEAQ (reference sequence). CDR3 DNA sequence: TGTGCCAGCGTCAGGCGACAGGGGGTTGATGAGCAGTTCTTC. It translates to CASVRRQGVDEQFF.

This clonotype came up once. The chain is built from TRBV10-3 and TRBJ1-1; D might be TRBD1 (5 bases). Germline CDR1 and CDR2: ENHRY and SYGVKD. Trimming left V 5 bases short and J 14 bases short, with 18 bases between. This CDR3 contains 12 residues. This CDR3 is CAISQRHGTTFF. DNA of the CDR3: TGTGCCATCAGTCAAAGACACGGGACGACGTTCTTT.

This clonotype was counted many times. The chain joins TRBV7-3 to TRBJ2-4, with a tentative D call TRBD2 (6 bases). CDR3 length equals 16 residues. Per germline, CDR1 SGHTA and CDR2 FQGTGA. Between the trimmed V and J ends, which lost 8 bases and 4 bases, there was a span of 21 bases. The CDR3 DNA reads as TGTGCCAGCGGCCCTGGGGGAGGACTTATTAAAAACATTCAGTACTTC. As protein: CASGPGGGLIKNIQYF.

The V gene is TRBV27, the J gene TRBJ1-4; 8 nucleotides agree with TRBD1. The V and J ends lost 6 bases and 8 bases, in that order; junction bases with no gene match: 8. CDR3 length: 14 amino acids. Germline V gene lookup returns CDR1 MNHEY and CDR2 SMNVEV (reference sequence). The CDR3 DNA is TGTGCCAGCAGGCTGGACAGGGTCGGGGAAAAACTGTTTTTT. The encoded protein is CASRLDRVGEKLFF.

Points on this clonotype: A much larger clonotype is one base distant, so this may be a read error. The chain couples TRBV4-1 to TRBJ2-3; D is possibly TRBD1 or TRBD2 (5 bases each). CDR3 length: 14 residues. Per the germline V gene, CDR1 is MGHRA and CDR2 is YSYEKL. The CDR3 region has the DNA TGCGCCAGCAGCAGGGACCACAACACAGATTCGCAGTATTTT. Protein product: CASSRDHNTDSQYF.